This paragraph reports one T cell receptor (beta chain). In the source study's methods: It was from reference gene primer amplification that nucleated cell counts were estimated. Assay used: immunoSEQ multiplex PCR; TCRdb lists only in-frame clones, some missing. V and J calls and clone size follow that table, whereas D and trimming were derived from the DNA. The data contain roughly 30,000 clones, around 94% of them seen just once; the ten biggest clones take up around 0.83%. During active infection, Seattle patients enrolled and were then monitored through disease. This specimen belongs to a study of blood T cell repertoires in COVID-19. Study summary: Samples taken during acute and convalescent COVID-19 were collected in the United States, Italy and Spain. The analysed material was cDNA or gDNA that came from T cells, B-cell-depleted T cells, or PBMCs.

From germline, CDR1 is SGHDN and CDR2 FVKESK. This CDR3 has 15 residues. V was pared by 1 base and J by 6 bases, with 6 bases of the junction left unmatched. Sequences were obtained from peripheral blood. This TCR came from a woman aged 70-85 years with COVID-19, enrolled during active disease. The chain joins TRBV14 to TRBJ2-7, with TRBD1 matching 10 bases. CDR3 sequence: CASSQGGTGVGEQYF. Here the CDR3 DNA reads TGTGCCAGCAGCCAAGGCGGGACAGGGGTAGGCGAGCAGTACTTC.